The T cell receptor (beta chain) described here comes from a study of OX40 agonist ivuxolimab in advanced cancers. Germline V gene sequence: CDR1 SGHNT, CDR2 YYREEE (reference sequence). This CDR3 comprises 15 residues. The V and J ends lost 3 bases and 12 bases, in that order; junction bases with no gene match: 15. TCRdb's table, derived via immunoSEQ multiplex PCR, lists solely in-frame clones and lacks some. The sample has some 45,000 clones; more than 75% are singletons. This material consisted of CD4+ or CD8+ T cells sorted from blood, taken in a trial of the OX40 agonist ivuxolimab. The sequence was collected from an adult with an advanced solid tumor such as melanoma, head and neck, liver or kidney cancer. The rearrangement links TRBV5-4 to TRBJ2-1; 7 bases map to TRBD2. CDR3 DNA: TGTGCCAGCAGCTGGCGGGGGAACCCGGGGGTGGGGCAGTTCTTC. It codes for CASSWRGNPGVGQFF.